One sample yielded the 18 T cell receptor beta chains listed below, sequenced in a study of spatial heterogeneity in lung cancer. Stated time point: blood at routine non-recurrence follow-up after resection. The study sequenced unsorted whole RNA from tumor, nontumor lung or frozen PBMC. MiXCR, run by TCRdb on the 5' RACE reads, gives a single entry per CDR3 protein. The repertoire consists of around 110,000 distinct CDR3 sequences, with more than 10% occurring once and the leading ten covering approximately 17%. The sequenced sample was PBMCs, obtained at follow-up. These receptors were obtained from a male donor with early-stage non-small cell lung cancer.

This clonotype was found many times. This chain connects TRBV19 to TRBJ1-2; perhaps TRBD1 as D (5 bases). The CDR3 covers 14 residues. Germline V CDR1 and CDR2: LNHDA, SQIVND (reference sequence). V was clipped by 8 bases and J by 4 bases, with 17 bases between them. The CDR3 region is CASSQGLQGYGYTF. As DNA, the CDR3 is TGTGCCAGTTCCCAGGGACTCCAAGGCTATGGCTACACCTTC.

In this sample, this clonotype turned up a few times. This sequence joins TRBV5-1 and TRBJ2-7, with D maybe TRBD2 (5 bases). With 2 bases removed from V and 3 bases from J, the gap between germline ends came to 15 bases. Germline V lookup: CDR1 SGHRS, CDR2 YFSETQ. The CDR3 runs to 15 residues. The CDR3 region is CASSFGIDRGYEQYF. CDR3 bases: TGCGCCAGCAGCTTCGGGATAGACCGGGGCTACGAGCAGTACTTC.

The chain has TRBV10-3 and TRBJ1-5; D might be TRBD1 (5 bases). V was clipped by 7 bases and J by 6 bases, with 13 bases between them. The CDR3 covers 13 residues. Germline CDR1 and CDR2: ENHRY and SYGVKD. The CDR3 sequence: CAIKSTGTQPQHF. CDR3 DNA: TGTGCCATCAAGAGTACGGGGACTCAGCCCCAGCATTTT.

This clonotype was picked up a small number of times. The chain combines TRBV4-1 with TRBJ2-1; D is possibly TRBD1 or TRBD2 (5 bases each). The CDR3 spans 17 residues. The V and J ends lost 0 bases and 0 bases respectively, with 12 bases between them. Germline V gene sequence: CDR1 MGHRA, CDR2 YSYEKL. Written as DNA, the CDR3 is TGCGCCAGCAGCCAAGAATACGGGGCACCCTCCTACAATGAGCAGTTCTTC. It translates to CASSQEYGAPSYNEQFF.

This clonotype is judged large. This chain connects TRBV28 to TRBJ1-2; possibly TRBD1 for D (5 bases). The germline V gene has CDR1 MDHEN and CDR2 SYDVKM. The CDR3 has 16 amino acids. Trimming cost V 6 bases and J 8 bases, with 25 bases left between them. The CDR3 DNA reads TGTGCCAGCAGCTCCATCGGGGGGGGATTTTCAGGAGGCTACACCTTC. Translation gives CASSSIGGGFSGGYTF.

This clonotype was seen only a few times. The CDR3 region is CASSLRTDRSQYEQYF. The CDR3, as DNA: TGTGCCAGCAGCCTACGGACAGATCGGTCCCAATACGAGCAGTACTTC. The chain has TRBV27 and TRBJ2-7; weak D call: TRBD1 (6 bases). CDR1 MNHEY and CDR2 SMNVEV come from the germline V gene (reference sequence). Trimming took off 6 bases at V and 4 bases at J, with 22 bases between the two ends. CDR3 size: 16 residues.

This clonotype was observed many times. This rearrangement joins TRBV10-3 to TRBJ2-2; D is unresolved. Germline loops: CDR1 ENHRY, CDR2 SYGVKD. With 2 bases removed from V and 6 bases from J, the gap between germline ends came to 10 bases. The CDR3 runs to 14 residues. CDR3 loop: CAISEDPPPGELFF. The DNA of the CDR3 is TGTGCCATCAGTGAGGACCCTCCCCCCGGGGAGCTGTTTTTT.

V and J are TRBV6-5 and TRBJ1-6; D gene unclear. The CDR3 extends over 13 amino acids. Germline V lookup: CDR1 MNHEY, CDR2 SVGAGI. With 3 bases removed from V and 7 bases from J, the gap between germline ends came to 7 bases. The DNA of the CDR3 is TGTGCCAGCAGTTATCAGGCCAATTCACCCCTCCACTTT. Amino acids: CASSYQANSPLHF.

The chain uses TRBV20-1 and TRBJ1-4; TRBD1 matches at 7 bases. Germline V gives CDR1 DFQATT, CDR2 SNEGSKA (reference sequence). The CDR3 extends over 15 amino acids. With 3 bases clipped from V and 6 bases from J, the junction kept 10 bases outside the gene matches. The CDR3 loop reads CSASSPDRTHEKLFF. In DNA, the CDR3 is TGCAGTGCTAGTTCTCCGGACAGGACGCATGAAAAACTGTTTTTT.

This clonotype occurred a few times. This rearrangement joins TRBV12-3 or TRBV12-4 to TRBJ1-2; TRBD1 matches 10 bases. There are 14 residues in the CDR3. J lost 6 bases, V lost 4 bases, and 5 bases had no gene match. The CDR3 DNA is TGTGCCAGCAGTTGGGGGACAGGGGCCGATGGCTACACCTTC. Its protein product is CASSWGTGADGYTF.

The sample holds many counts of this clonotype. The chain recombines TRBV30 with TRBJ2-7; D is perhaps TRBD2 (5 bases). The length of the CDR3 is 14 residues. Trimming removed 5 bases at V and 0 bases at J, with 14 bases between. Germline V CDR1 and CDR2: GTSNPN, SVGIG (reference sequence). DNA for the CDR3: TGTGCCTGGGTAAAAGCGGTGAGCTCCTACGAGCAGTACTTC. Its protein is CAWVKAVSSYEQYF.

The chain links TRBV7-8 to TRBJ2-5, with D unresolved. CDR3 length: 13 amino acids. Germline V gene lookup returns CDR1 SGHVS and CDR2 FQNEAQ. Trimming left V 5 bases short and J 4 bases short, with 11 bases between. CDR3 region: CASSGARRETQYF. The CDR3 DNA reads TGTGCCAGCAGCGGCGCCAGGCGAGAGACCCAGTACTTC.

In this sample, this clonotype turned up many times. V is TRBV7-2 and J is TRBJ2-5; D uncertain. Germline V gives CDR1 SGHTA, CDR2 FQGNSA. This CDR3 region has 16 residues. Trimming cost V 5 bases and J 6 bases, with 22 bases left between them. The CDR3 is CASSLYSTQLEKTQYF. Here the CDR3 DNA reads TGTGCCAGCAGCCTATATTCGACACAACTGGAGAAGACCCAGTACTTC.

The V call is TRBV6-5, the J call TRBJ2-1; D is uncertain. V lost 2 bases, J lost 6 bases, and 14 bases lay in between. Germline V gene lookup returns CDR1 MNHEY and CDR2 SVGAGI. The CDR3 length is 15 residues. The CDR3 is CASSYQVTRLNEQFF. CDR3 nucleotide sequence: TGTGCCAGCAGTTACCAGGTAACGCGGCTCAATGAGCAGTTCTTC.

This clonotype was found a few times. V usage is TRBV20-1 and J usage is TRBJ2-7, with TRBD2 matching 14 bases. The CDR3 spans 17 residues. CDR1 and CDR2 (germline): DFQATT, SNEGSKA (reference sequence). V was clipped by 5 bases and J by 0 bases; unmatched bases: 9. The CDR3 sequence: CSASPGLAGVNSYEQYF. CDR3 sequence (DNA): TGCAGTGCTTCGCCGGGACTAGCGGGGGTCAACTCCTACGAGCAGTACTTC.

This clonotype occurred many times. The chain combines TRBV12-3 or TRBV12-4 with TRBJ1-6, with TRBD1 matching 9 bases. There are 14 residues in the CDR3. With 5 bases clipped from V and 9 bases from J, the junction kept 5 bases outside the gene matches. The DNA for the CDR3 is TGTGCCAGCAGTCCTCCGGGACAGGGTTCACCCCTCCACTTT. As protein: CASSPPGQGSPLHF.

This clonotype turned up a few times. The chain is built from TRBV6-1 and TRBJ1-6; D is unresolved. The germline V gene has CDR1 MNHNS and CDR2 SASEGT. The CDR3 contains 16 residues. Trimming took off 10 bases at V and 0 bases at J, with 16 bases between the two ends. For the CDR3, the DNA is TGTGCCATCACCAGGAGGGTTGGCTCCTATAATTCACCCCTCCACTTT. It specifies CAITRRVGSYNSPLHF.

The V and J genes are TRBV20-1 and TRBJ2-1; D unclear. Looked up from germline, CDR1 is DFQATT and CDR2 is SNEGSKA (reference sequence). Trimming stripped 5 bases from V and 3 bases from J, with 8 bases between. The CDR3 loop spans 12 amino acids. The CDR3 here is CSASTHYNEQFF. Here the CDR3 DNA reads TGCAGTGCTTCTACCCACTACAATGAGCAGTTCTTC.